Listed here is a single TCR beta chain. Its binding antigen is unknown. The sample holds no much larger clone one base away, and base qualities are not on file. The entry originates in a study of cytomegalovirus exposure and HLA in healthy donors (dated by TCRdb to 2016 to 2017). Study-wide context: The 666 repertoires of the first cohort and the 120 or so validation repertoires were produced on the same platform, according to a later analysis. Besides the first cohort of roughly 640 subjects, a separate validation cohort made up of over a hundred different subjects was used. To predict cytomegalovirus infection status, the study combined high-throughput TCR immunosequencing, statistical association of individual TCRs with disease status, and machine learning. The study was designed to test whether signatures of past pathogen exposure could be identified by cataloging public T cell receptors.

What the research found in general, with its limitations: The authors suggested that the approach could potentially be generalized to other disease states and immunological phenotypes. The validation cohort had no HLA typing available for a later analysis, so co-occurrence within that cohort was assessed over all 130 or so repertoires. Cytomegalovirus status was reported to be diagnosed by the classifier with high specificity and sensitivity in both the original and validation cohorts. Across donors, most TCR sequences were observed very rarely, whereas some public TCRs were present in many individuals. The study listed around 160 TCR beta chains as associated with cytomegalovirus. Of the cluster scores, 85% to 95% were above 0 in a later analysis, which found that TCRs clustered in the first cohort also tended to co-occur in the 95 to 150 validation repertoires. Three of the identified cytomegalovirus-associated TCR beta chains were confirmed in vitro to be specific for cytomegalovirus antigens.

The donors belonged to the validation cohort of around 120 subjects, which was separate from the approximately 660-subject first cohort. The CDR3, cysteine through phenylalanine, is 13 amino acids long. Only CDR3 DNA is held: 39 bases, read in frame from base 1. The germline V gene (reference sequence) gives CDR1 as MNHEY and CDR2 as SMNVEV. Trimming removed 4 bases from V and 7 bases from J, leaving 14 bases between the germline ends. Libraries were prepared through the immunoSEQ multiplex PCR assay. Regarding the original processing steps: To diagnose cytomegalovirus status from the catalog of TCR beta chain sequences, a statistical classification framework was built. The immuneACCESS repertoire file appears here via TCRdb, limited to in-frame rearrangements. These files lack a portion of the clones; in checked studies, under half of the deficit traces to unresolved V genes, and the cause of the others is not known. That table gives V, J and clone size, and the DNA gave D and trimming. For this sample the table gives more than 110,000 clones, of which 94% were detected only once. The ten most abundant clones make up over 1.5% of the sample.

The sample consisted of PBMCs. The V and J segments used are TRBV27 and TRBJ2-7, with the D gene not confidently named. The TCR originated in a man between 18 and 35 years old in good health and CMV-seropositive. In nucleotides, the sequence is TGTGCCAGCAGTTCCCCCCCCTTGAGGGAGCAGTACTTC. Translated, it gives CASSSPPLREQYF.